The 8 T cell receptor beta chains listed next were all sequenced from one sample in a study of TIL therapy for anti-PD-1-resistant metastatic lung cancer. As for time point: pre-treatment sample, taken before nivolumab and TIL therapy. Sequencing used immunoSEQ v3. TCRdb keeps only in-frame clones here, not all; method: immunoSEQ multiplex PCR. The table shows about 21,000 clones, with about three quarters occurring only once. This specimen was blood, taken at baseline. The receptor source for this set is a person aged 25-80 years with non-small cell lung cancer.

This clone was detected only a few times. The chain is built from TRBV19 and TRBJ1-5; D may be TRBD1 (5 bases). In germline, CDR1 is LNHDA, CDR2 SQIVND (reference sequence). There are 15 residues in the CDR3. Trimming removed 4 bases from V and 6 bases from J, with 16 bases in between. CDR3 DNA sequence: TGTGCCAGTAGTAGACAGCCGGTGACAACTCAGCCCCAGCATTTT. This gives the protein CASSRQPVTTQPQHF.

The chain joins TRBV6-5 to TRBJ2-7, with 8 bases matching TRBD1. Germline V CDR1 and CDR2: MNHEY, SVGAGI. CDR3 length: 13 residues. J lost 2 bases, V lost 7 bases, and 4 bases had no gene match. The CDR3 nucleotides read TGTGCCAGCAAACCGGGACAGGCCTACGAGCAGTACTTC. It is translated as CASKPGQAYEQYF.

The rearrangement links TRBV7-9 to TRBJ1-1; no definite D call. The V end was cut by 3 bases, the J end by 0 bases, with 8 bases between. This CDR3 contains 14 residues. The V gene's germline CDR1 is SEHNR and CDR2 FQNEAQ (reference sequence). The CDR3 region is CASSLWQMNTEAFF. The DNA for the CDR3 is TGTGCCAGCAGCTTGTGGCAGATGAACACTGAAGCTTTCTTT.

The gene calls are TRBV12-3 or TRBV12-4 and TRBJ1-3; D is unclear. Trimming cost V 3 bases and J 4 bases, with 4 bases left between them. The CDR3 sequence is 12 residues long. The CDR3 sequence is CASSFRGNTIYF. In DNA, the CDR3 is TGTGCCAGCAGTTTCCGCGGAAACACCATATATTTT.

This chain connects TRBV28 to TRBJ2-2; D may correspond to TRBD1 or TRBD2 (6 bases each). The CDR3 has 14 residues. Germline V lookup: CDR1 MDHEN, CDR2 SYDVKM. The V and J ends lost 5 bases and 4 bases respectively, with 11 bases between them. The CDR3 bases are TGTGCCAGCAGTGGAGGGGGGCGCACCGGGGAGCTGTTTTTT. This sequence encodes CASSGGGRTGELFF.

The rearrangement uses TRBV6-5 and TRBJ2-3, with D possibly matching TRBD2 (6 bases). V gave up 3 bases and J gave up 3 bases, with 13 bases separating them. The CDR3 consists of 15 residues. Looked up from germline, CDR1 is MNHEY and CDR2 is SVGAGI. This CDR3 reads CASSYSGRKTDTQYF. The DNA of the CDR3 is TGTGCCAGCAGTTATTCCGGGAGAAAAACAGATACGCAGTATTTT.

This clone is a singleton in its sample. The chain has TRBV5-1 and TRBJ2-5; TRBD2 aligns across 8 bases. Germline CDR1 SGHRS, CDR2 YFSETQ. V was clipped by 2 bases and J by 3 bases; unmatched bases: 9. This CDR3 contains 16 residues. DNA for the CDR3: TGCGCCAGCAGCTTAAGCGGGGGAGGGCCAAAAGAGACCCAGTACTTC. Encoded protein: CASSLSGGGPKETQYF.

This clone came up once. V is TRBV5-1 and J is TRBJ2-7, with D possibly matching TRBD1 (6 bases). The ends were cut back, 4 bases at V and 3 bases at J, with 14 bases in the middle. The germline V gene encodes CDR1 SGHRS and CDR2 YFSETQ. The CDR3 contains 14 residues. In nucleotides, the CDR3 is TGCGCCAGCAGCCTCCAAGGACAGAACTACGAGCAGTACTTC. It translates to CASSLQGQNYEQYF.